A single sample is the source of the 13 T cell receptor beta chains below, sequenced in a study of CD8 T cells in ankylosing spondylitis. TCRdb reprocessed the 5' RACE reads via MiXCR and lists one record per CDR3 protein. The repertoire has about 200,000 distinct CDR3 sequences, 10% to 15% of them found once; the top ten carry more than 15%. The sample taken for sequencing was blood, either unsorted or a sorted T cell fraction (not recorded which). These receptors came from a male donor with ankylosing spondylitis or in good health (not recorded which).

This rearrangement joins TRBV30 to TRBJ2-3; 8 nucleotides agree with TRBD1. The CDR3 is 14 amino acids. The germline gives CDR1 GTSNPN, CDR2 SVGIG (reference sequence). The junction had 4 bases not matched to a gene; V was cut back by 5 bases and J by 0 bases. CDR3 protein: CAWGTGASTDTQYF. The CDR3 nucleotides are TGTGCCTGGGGGACAGGAGCTAGCACAGATACGCAGTATTTT.

This clonotype was seen more than once but under ten times. The V and J genes are TRBV10-2 and TRBJ2-3, with TRBD1 identical over 8 bases. V lost 0 bases, J lost 3 bases, and 5 bases stayed unmatched. Germline CDR1 reads WSHSY; CDR2 reads SAAADI. The CDR3 contains 16 residues. CDR3 region: CASSESSGGQTDTQYF. CDR3 DNA: TGCGCCAGCAGTGAGTCGTCAGGGGGCCAAACAGATACGCAGTATTTT.

The rearrangement uses TRBV11-1 and TRBJ2-5; TRBD2 might be the D (5 bases). The V and J ends lost 4 bases and 3 bases respectively, with 12 bases between them. The CDR3 is made up of 14 amino acids. The germline V gene encodes CDR1 SGHAT and CDR2 FQDESV (reference sequence). The CDR3 nucleotides are TGTGCCAGCAGCTCCTGGACTTCAGAAGAGACCCAGTACTTC. It translates to CASSSWTSEETQYF.

In this sample, this clonotype turned up a few times. The CDR3 spells CASSLGHRDEQYF. CDR3 DNA: TGTGCCAGCAGTTTAGGACACCGAGACGAGCAGTACTTC. The chain combines TRBV12-3 or TRBV12-4 with TRBJ2-7, with D unclear. Trimming left V 1 base short and J 5 bases short, with 9 bases between. The CDR3 totals 13 residues.

The chain couples TRBV25-1 to TRBJ2-3, with a tentative D call TRBD2 (5 bases). Germline-derived CDR1 and CDR2 are MGHDK and SYGVNS. The CDR3 is 15 residues long. Trimming took 2 bases from V and 2 from J, leaving 11 bases between them. This chain's CDR3 is CASSERVSATDTQYF. Written as DNA, the CDR3 is TGTGCCAGCAGTGAACGGGTTAGCGCCACAGATACGCAGTATTTT.

This clonotype was counted a few times. The rearrangement links TRBV27 to TRBJ1-1; D possibly corresponds to TRBD1 (5 bases). CDR1 is MNHEY and CDR2 is SMNVEV in the germline V gene (reference sequence). Trimming cost V 4 bases and J 5 bases, with 14 bases left between them. The CDR3 runs to 14 residues. CDR3 DNA: TGTGCCAGCAGTTCCCTCGGGGGTCGGACTGAAGCTTTCTTT. Residues: CASSSLGGRTEAFF.

V and J are TRBV11-2 and TRBJ2-6; the match to TRBD1 covers 10 bases. Germline assignment: CDR1 SGHAT and CDR2 FQNNGV. The CDR3 spans 17 residues. V shed 6 bases, J shed 2 bases, and the junction held 7 bases outside the gene matches. CDR3 sequence (DNA): TGTGCCAGCAGTGACAGGGGGCGGTCAGCTGGGGCCAACGTCCTGACTTTC. The encoded protein is CASSDRGRSAGANVLTF.

There are many counts of this clonotype. This chain joins TRBV25-1 and TRBJ1-1; possible D gene TRBD1, 5 bases. Trimming cost V 3 bases and J 6 bases, with 17 bases left between them. The CDR3 extends over 15 amino acids. Germline V gives CDR1 MGHDK, CDR2 SYGVNS. The CDR3 DNA sequence: TGTGCCAGCAGTGAGATCTCCGGGACCGCTGCTGAAGCTTTCTTT. Its translation is CASSEISGTAAEAFF.

This clonotype was counted only a few times. The chain employs TRBV5-6 and TRBJ2-5; D is unresolved. CDR3 length equals 13 residues. V shed 4 bases and J shed 5 bases, with 12 bases lying between them. Per germline, CDR1 SGHDT and CDR2 YYEEEE. CDR3 nucleotides: TGTGCCAGCAGCCCCCTTCCTGGGGAGACCCAGTACTTC. It encodes CASSPLPGETQYF.

V gene TRBV6-5 combines with J gene TRBJ2-1; 7 bases are a match to TRBD2. The germline CDR1 and CDR2 sequences are MNHEY and SVGAGI. After removal of 0 bases from V and 6 bases from J, the junction contained 5 bases not matched to a gene. The CDR3 length is 15 residues. CDR3 amino acids: CASSYSARESNEQFF. The DNA of the CDR3 is TGTGCCAGCAGTTACTCGGCGCGGGAGAGCAATGAGCAGTTCTTC.

This clonotype showed up just a few times. The rearrangement joins TRBV14 to TRBJ1-1; TRBD1 matches at 7 bases. The V segment lost 5 bases and the J segment 1 base; nucleotides outside the gene matches: 7. Germline V lookup: CDR1 SGHDN, CDR2 FVKESK. This CDR3 region has 15 residues. In nucleotides, the CDR3 is TGTGCCAGCAGCTTTTGGGGACAGTCGAACACTGAAGCTTTCTTT. Its protein is CASSFWGQSNTEAFF. The variable domain in full, with the rest retrieved from reference TRBV14 and TRBJ1-1, is EAGVTQFPSHSVIEKGQTVTLRCDPISGHDNLYWYRRVMGKEIKFLLHFVKESKQDESGMPNNRFLAERTGGTYSTLKVQPAELEDSGVYFCASSFWGQSNTEAFFGQGTRLTVV.

This chain uses TRBV7-1 with TRBJ1-5; D is undetermined. TRBV7-1 is flagged as an ORF with uncertain function. V lost 4 bases and J lost 2, with 9 bases in between. The CDR3 contains 14 residues. The CDR3 spells CASSWHTGNQPQHF. The CDR3 bases are TGTGCCAGCAGCTGGCACACCGGCAATCAGCCCCAGCATTTT.

The table lists this clonotype with a few counts. This chain connects TRBV7-9 to TRBJ1-1, with D hard to call. This CDR3 comprises 12 residues. The V gene lost 1 base and the J gene lost 7 bases, with 7 bases spanning the gap. Germline V gene sequence: CDR1 SEHNR, CDR2 FQNEAQ (reference sequence). The DNA of the CDR3 is TGTGCCAGCAGCTTAGTGGGTTTTGAAGCTTTCTTT. Amino acids: CASSLVGFEAFF.